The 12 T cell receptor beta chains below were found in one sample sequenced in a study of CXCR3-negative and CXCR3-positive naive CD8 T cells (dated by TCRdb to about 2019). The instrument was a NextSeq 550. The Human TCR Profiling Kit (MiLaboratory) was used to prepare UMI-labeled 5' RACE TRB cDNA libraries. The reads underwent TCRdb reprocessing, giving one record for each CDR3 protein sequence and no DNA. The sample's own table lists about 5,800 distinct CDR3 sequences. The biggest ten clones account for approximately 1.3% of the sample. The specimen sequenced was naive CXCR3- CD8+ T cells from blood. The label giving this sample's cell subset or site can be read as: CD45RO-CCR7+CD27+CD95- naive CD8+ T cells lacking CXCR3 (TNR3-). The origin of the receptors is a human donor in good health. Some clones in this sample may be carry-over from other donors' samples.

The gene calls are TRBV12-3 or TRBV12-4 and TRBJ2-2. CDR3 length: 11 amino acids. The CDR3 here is CASISGGELFF.

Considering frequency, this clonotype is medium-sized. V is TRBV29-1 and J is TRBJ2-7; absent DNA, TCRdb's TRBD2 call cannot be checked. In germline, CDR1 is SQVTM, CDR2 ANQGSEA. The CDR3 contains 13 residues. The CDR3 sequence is CSVVLAGTYEQYF.

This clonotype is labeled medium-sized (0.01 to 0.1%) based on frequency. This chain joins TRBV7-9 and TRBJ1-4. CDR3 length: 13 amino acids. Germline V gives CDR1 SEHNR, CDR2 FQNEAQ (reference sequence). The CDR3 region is CASSLGGNEKLFF.

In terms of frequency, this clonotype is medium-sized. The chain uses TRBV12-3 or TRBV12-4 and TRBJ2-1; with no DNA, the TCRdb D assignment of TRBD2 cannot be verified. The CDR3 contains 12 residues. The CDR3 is CASSFGGDEQFF.

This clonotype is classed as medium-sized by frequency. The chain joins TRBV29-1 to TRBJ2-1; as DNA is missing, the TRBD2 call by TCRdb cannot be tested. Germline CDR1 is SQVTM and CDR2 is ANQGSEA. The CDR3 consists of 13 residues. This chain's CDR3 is CRVAGGHYNEQFF.

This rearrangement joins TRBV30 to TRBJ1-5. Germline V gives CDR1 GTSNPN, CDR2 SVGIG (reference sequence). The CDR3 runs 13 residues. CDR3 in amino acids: CAWSVLTNQPQHF.

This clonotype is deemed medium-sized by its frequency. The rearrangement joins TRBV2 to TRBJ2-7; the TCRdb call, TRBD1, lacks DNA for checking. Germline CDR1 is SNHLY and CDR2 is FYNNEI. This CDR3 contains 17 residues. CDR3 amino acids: CASSSGTLLRGNYEQYF.

CDR3 amino acids: CASRIHNQPQHF. The chain recombines TRBV28 with TRBJ1-5. There are 12 residues in the CDR3. Germline CDR1 is MDHEN and CDR2 is SYDVKM.

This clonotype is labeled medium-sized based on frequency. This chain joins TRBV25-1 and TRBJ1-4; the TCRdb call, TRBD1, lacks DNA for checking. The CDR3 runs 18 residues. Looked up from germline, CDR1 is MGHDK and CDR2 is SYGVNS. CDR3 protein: CASSEFAPRPGGDEKLFF.

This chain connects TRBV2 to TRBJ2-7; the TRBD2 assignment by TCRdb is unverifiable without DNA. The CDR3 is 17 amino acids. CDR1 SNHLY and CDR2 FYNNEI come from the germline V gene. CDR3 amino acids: CASSVFPSGYLTYEQYF.

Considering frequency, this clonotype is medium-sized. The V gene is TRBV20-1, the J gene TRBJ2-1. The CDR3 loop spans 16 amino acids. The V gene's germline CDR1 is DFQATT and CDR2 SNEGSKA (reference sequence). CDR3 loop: CSAKPFPLLAVDDRFF.

The CDR3 region is CASSQDRLAGNEQFF. The V call is TRBV3-1, the J call TRBJ2-1. CDR3 size: 15 residues. The germline CDR1 and CDR2 sequences are LGHDT and YNNKEL (reference sequence).